This T cell receptor beta chain came from a study of shared clonotypes between healthy human individuals. The germline V gene encodes CDR1 SGHAT and CDR2 FQNNGV. Between the trimmed V and J ends, which lost 0 bases and 6 bases, there was a span of 9 bases. This CDR3 is built from 13 residues. In this sample, this clone turned up a few times. TCRdb keeps only in-frame clones here, not all; method: immunoSEQ multiplex PCR. The sample carries fewer than 600,000 clones, 79% recorded once. This TCR was sampled from a woman between 40 and 55 years old in good health. Some clones in this sample may be carry-over from other donors' samples. The source material was PBMCs. This chain links TRBV11-2 with TRBJ2-7; D assignment may be TRBD1 or TRBD2 (5 bases each). This CDR3 is CASSLDLGVEQYF. The CDR3 coding sequence is TGTGCCAGCAGCTTAGATCTGGGGGTCGAGCAGTACTTC.